The next 30 T cell receptor beta chains were all read from a single sample in a study of T cell clones after liver transplantation. Clones were sequenced by immunoSEQ multiplex PCR, and TCRdb holds only the in-frame ones, with some missing. This repertoire shows roughly 20,000 clones, 65% to 85% found once; its top ten account for 35% to 40%. Sequenced here: CD8+ T cells from blood, sampled 48 months after liver transplant. Receptor source: a human patient who received a liver transplant. The T cells may partly be graft donor cells.

The chain carries TRBV9 and TRBJ2-2; D call uncertain. The germline CDR1 and CDR2 sequences are SGDLS and YYNGEE. The V end was cut by 4 bases, the J end by 5 bases, with 9 bases between. CDR3 length: 13 amino acids. The CDR3 spells CASSPDVTGELFF. CDR3 nucleotide sequence: TGTGCCAGCAGCCCGGACGTAACCGGGGAGCTGTTTTTT.

The rearrangement joins TRBV23-1 to TRBJ2-1; no clear D. TRBV23-1 is treated as an ORF (open reading frame) with a function not yet certain. Trimming took off 0 bases at V and 5 bases at J, with 2 bases between the two ends. CDR3 length: 12 residues. The CDR3 nucleotides are TGCGCCAGCAGTCAATCACACAATGAGCAGTTCTTC. This codes for CASSQSHNEQFF.

This chain links TRBV5-6 with TRBJ1-2; no reliable D call. Trimming left V 0 bases short and J 8 bases short, with 11 bases between. Germline assignment: CDR1 SGHDT and CDR2 YYEEEE. The CDR3 has 13 residues. This CDR3 is CASSLGAGGGYTF. The CDR3 coding sequence is TGTGCCAGCAGCTTGGGTGCAGGAGGAGGCTACACCTTC.

The gene calls are TRBV5-6 and TRBJ2-5, with D possibly being TRBD2 (6 bases). Germline V gene sequence: CDR1 SGHDT, CDR2 YYEEEE. The V gene lost 0 bases and the J gene lost 7 bases, with 13 bases spanning the gap. CDR3 length: 14 amino acids. The CDR3 region is CASSLGTGAATQYF. The CDR3 DNA reads TGTGCCAGCAGCTTGGGAACGGGAGCGGCGACCCAGTACTTC. The full variable domain, its missing parts supplied by reference TRBV5-6 and TRBJ2-5, is DAGVTQSPTHLIKTRGQQVTLRCSPKSGHDTVSWYQQALGQGPQFIFQYYEEEERQRGNFPDRFSGHQFPNYSSELNVNALLLGDSALYLCASSLGTGAATQYFGPGTRLLVL.

The chain combines TRBV11-2 with TRBJ2-3, with D possibly matching TRBD1 (5 bases). V dropped 5 bases and J dropped 4 bases, with 13 bases sitting between them. Germline V gene data show CDR1 as SGHAT and CDR2 as FQNNGV. The CDR3 length is 14 residues. CDR3: CASSALGESDTQYF. CDR3 coding DNA: TGTGCCAGCAGCGCCCTAGGGGAATCAGATACGCAGTATTTT. Drawing the rest from reference TRBV11-2 and TRBJ2-3, the complete variable domain is EAGVAQSPRYKIIEKRQSVAFWCNPISGHATLYWYQQILGQGPKLLIQFQNNGVVDDSQLPKDRFSAERLKGVDSTLKIQPAKLEDSAVYLCASSALGESDTQYFGPGTRLTVL.

This chain uses TRBV5-4 with TRBJ2-7; D may correspond to TRBD1 or TRBD2 (5 bases each). Deletions cut 0 bases from V and 0 bases from J, with 10 bases between. This CDR3 comprises 15 residues. From germline, CDR1 is SGHNT and CDR2 YYREEE (reference sequence). CDR3 coding DNA: TGTGCCAGCAGCTTGGGAGGGGCGGGCTCCTACGAGCAGTACTTC. This gives the protein CASSLGGAGSYEQYF. The whole variable domain, filled in from reference TRBV5-4 and TRBJ2-7, reads ETGVTQSPTHLIKTRGQQVTLRCSSQSGHNTVSWYQQALGQGPQFIFQYYREEENGRGNFPPRFSGLQFPNYSSELNVNALELDDSALYLCASSLGGAGSYEQYFGPGTRLTVT.

The chain links TRBV6-5 to TRBJ2-1, with D unresolved. In germline, CDR1 is MNHEY, CDR2 SVGAGI. The CDR3 totals 13 residues. V lost 0 bases and J 13 bases, leaving 13 bases between the germline ends. As DNA, the CDR3 is TGTGCCAGCAGTTACTCGAACGGGCCGCGACAGTTCTTC. Translating gives CASSYSNGPRQFF.

This clone was seen a handful of times. The V and J genes are TRBV27 and TRBJ1-5, with 7 bases matching TRBD1. The CDR3 sequence is 15 residues long. V trimming: 3 bases; J trimming: 7 bases; junction bases outside the gene matches: 9. The germline V gene encodes CDR1 MNHEY and CDR2 SMNVEV (reference sequence). The CDR3 reads CASSLVRGAEQPQHF. CDR3 nucleotide sequence: TGTGCCAGCAGTTTGGTCAGGGGGGCCGAACAGCCCCAGCATTTT.

This clone occurred a few times. The junction departs from germline at one end; a sequencing error may be responsible. This chain links TRBV19 with TRBJ2-2, with TRBD2 as a possible D gene (5 bases). Per germline, CDR1 LNHDA and CDR2 SQIVND (reference sequence). The CDR3 consists of 14 residues. The chain's CDR3 is CASIDGMNSGELFF. The CDR3 coding sequence is TGTGCCAGTATCGACGGGATGAACTCCGGGGAGCTGTTTTTT.

The rearrangement joins TRBV10-3 to TRBJ1-1, with no clear D. The V gene lost 11 bases and the J gene lost 3 bases, with 16 bases spanning the gap. Germline values: CDR1 ENHRY, CDR2 SYGVKD. This CDR3 is 13 amino acids long. CDR3 amino acids: CAASPGSDTEAFF. The DNA for the CDR3 is TGTGCCGCCTCACCGGGTTCGGACACTGAAGCTTTCTTT.

This chain joins TRBV21-1 and TRBJ1-6. TRBV21-1 is an annotated pseudogene. The length of the CDR3 is 18 residues. The CDR3 is CASSKEARPTGNNSPLHF. Here the CDR3 DNA reads TGTGCCAGCAGCAAAGAGGCAAGGCCGACCGGGAATAATTCACCCCTCCACTTT.

The chain has TRBV5-4 and TRBJ2-5; TRBD2 matches at 13 bases. The CDR3 is 15 residues long. With 5 bases clipped from V and 3 bases from J, the junction kept 4 bases outside the gene matches. Germline CDR1 reads SGHNT; CDR2 reads YYREEE (reference sequence). The chain's CDR3 is CASSPTSGGEETQYF. As DNA, the CDR3 is TGTGCCAGCAGTCCAACTAGCGGGGGGGAAGAGACCCAGTACTTC. The full variable domain, with the rest looked up from reference TRBV5-4 and TRBJ2-5, is ETGVTQSPTHLIKTRGQQVTLRCSSQSGHNTVSWYQQALGQGPQFIFQYYREEENGRGNFPPRFSGLQFPNYSSELNVNALELDDSALYLCASSPTSGGEETQYFGPGTRLLVL.

The chain employs TRBV13 and TRBJ2-1, with D perhaps being TRBD1 or TRBD2 (7 bases each). Germline CDR1 and CDR2: PRHDT and FYEKMQ (reference sequence). The CDR3 loop spans 16 amino acids. V lost 8 bases to trimming and J lost 1 base, with 18 bases between them. CDR3 residues: CASEPGQGGSYNEQFF. CDR3 nucleotide sequence: TGTGCCAGCGAACCCGGGCAGGGGGGGTCCTACAATGAGCAGTTCTTC.

This clone was picked up one time. The rearrangement uses TRBV11-2 and TRBJ2-7; possibly TRBD1 for D (5 bases). V shed 0 bases and J shed 3 bases, with 12 bases lying between them. This CDR3 spans 15 amino acids. Germline V lookup: CDR1 SGHAT, CDR2 FQNNGV. CDR3 amino acids: CASSLEPAGNYEQYF. The CDR3 DNA follows: TGTGCCAGCAGCTTAGAGCCCGCAGGGAACTACGAGCAGTACTTC.

Only a few counts were recorded for this clone. The chain has TRBV7-3 and TRBJ2-7; D remains unclear. Trimming took 7 bases from V and 5 from J, leaving 9 bases between them. Germline lookup yields CDR1 SGHTA and CDR2 FQGTGA. CDR3 size: 11 residues. The CDR3 loop is CASTTGNEQYF. CDR3 DNA sequence: TGTGCCAGCACTACGGGCAACGAGCAGTACTTC.

The CDR3 DNA follows: TGTGCCGATAGGGGGAGGACAGGGTTCAATGAGCAGTTCTTC. It translates to CADRGRTGFNEQFF. J is TRBJ2-1 and V is TRBV2; 8 bases agree with TRBD1. J lost 6 bases, V lost 11 bases, and 12 bases had no gene match. The CDR3 length is 14 residues. The V gene's germline CDR1 is SNHLY and CDR2 FYNNEI.

This chain links TRBV4-1 with TRBJ2-1, with 10 nucleotides matching TRBD1. Looked up from germline, CDR1 is MGHRA and CDR2 is YSYEKL. The CDR3 spans 17 residues. V lost 1 base to trimming and J lost 6 bases; unmatched junction nucleotides: 9. The CDR3 bases are TGCGCCAGCAGCCAAGGTCGACAGGGGGACAGGGGCAATGAGCAGTTCTTC. It codes for CASSQGRQGDRGNEQFF.

The rearrangement joins TRBV11-2 to TRBJ1-1; D is undetermined. This CDR3 region has 11 residues. CDR1 is SGHAT and CDR2 is FQNNGV in the germline V gene. The ends were cut back, 1 base at V and 4 bases at J, with 1 base in the middle. The CDR3: CASSLGTEAFF. In DNA, the CDR3 is TGTGCCAGCAGCTTAGGCACTGAAGCTTTCTTT.

The rearrangement joins TRBV9 to TRBJ1-2; D unclear. The CDR3 contains 15 residues. Trimming removed 3 bases from V and 5 bases from J, with 17 bases in between. Germline CDR1 SGDLS, CDR2 YYNGEE. In DNA, the CDR3 is TGTGCCAGCAGCGGGGGTATGGCAGTCGGTTATGGCTACACCTTC. This encodes CASSGGMAVGYGYTF.

This chain joins TRBV9 and TRBJ2-1, with 7 nucleotides matching TRBD1. Germline loops: CDR1 SGDLS, CDR2 YYNGEE. CDR3 size: 15 residues. The ends lost 4 bases at V and 9 bases at J; junction bases unmatched: 13. The CDR3 DNA is TGTGCCAGCAGCCTTCCCGGGACAGCGGCGGGTGAGCAGTTCTTC. This translates into CASSLPGTAAGEQFF.

The V gene is TRBV4-1, the J gene TRBJ2-6; D unresolved. Germline CDR1 reads MGHRA; CDR2 reads YSYEKL. Trimming stripped 2 bases from V and 0 bases from J, with 8 bases between. The CDR3 extends over 16 amino acids. Written as DNA, the CDR3 is TGCGCCAGCAGCCAATCCCGGTCCTCTGGGGCCAACGTCCTGACTTTC. As protein: CASSQSRSSGANVLTF.

The chain uses TRBV19 and TRBJ2-7; perhaps D is TRBD1 or TRBD2 (5 bases each). The CDR3 runs to 14 residues. Germline V gene lookup returns CDR1 LNHDA and CDR2 SQIVND (reference sequence). V lost 6 bases and J lost 6, with 18 bases in between. Here the CDR3 DNA reads TGTGCCAGTAGCTACGGGACGACCTCCCTCGAGCAGTACTTC. Encoded protein: CASSYGTTSLEQYF.

The rearrangement joins TRBV5-6 to TRBJ1-2; D is ambiguous. The V gene lost 0 bases and the J gene lost 0 bases, with 12 bases spanning the gap. Germline CDR1 reads SGHDT; CDR2 reads YYEEEE. This CDR3 has 16 residues. The CDR3 DNA sequence: TGTGCCAGCAGCTTGGAAGGGCAGCTCGCTAACTATGGCTACACCTTC. As protein: CASSLEGQLANYGYTF.

Turning to this clone: One end of the junction is discordant with germline, which a read error may explain. The chain couples TRBV6-5 to TRBJ1-1, with D possibly TRBD1 on 6 matching bases. From germline, CDR1 is MNHEY and CDR2 SVGAGI. This CDR3 is built from 14 residues. The CDR3 protein is CACSYSKTGSQAFF. The CDR3 region has the DNA TGTGCCTGCAGTTATTCTAAAACAGGGAGTCAAGCTTTCTTT.

This clone was observed a handful of times. The gene calls are TRBV7-2 and TRBJ2-7, with 10 bases matching TRBD2. Germline V lookup: CDR1 SGHTA, CDR2 FQGNSA. The J segment lost 3 bases and the V segment lost 6 bases, leaving 8 bases of the junction unmatched. The CDR3 totals 15 residues. CDR3 region: CASSYYTSGNYEQYF. The CDR3 nucleotides read TGTGCCAGCAGTTACTACACTAGCGGGAACTACGAGCAGTACTTC.

This chain links TRBV2 with TRBJ2-1; D is perhaps TRBD1 (5 bases). The CDR3 contains 14 residues. V was pared by 3 bases and J by 7 bases, with 13 bases between. CDR1 and CDR2 from the germline V gene are SNHLY and FYNNEI. The CDR3 DNA follows: TGTGCCAGCAGTGAGGGCAGGGTACTAAATGAGCAGTTCTTC. As protein: CASSEGRVLNEQFF.

The J gene is TRBJ2-7, the V gene TRBV27; D possibly corresponds to TRBD2 (6 bases). The CDR3 consists of 14 residues. Looked up from germline, CDR1 is MNHEY and CDR2 is SMNVEV (reference sequence). The ends were cut back, 6 bases at V and 4 bases at J, with 16 bases in the middle. In DNA, the CDR3 is TGTGCCAGCAGCCTTAAGTTTAGCGGTTACGAGCAGTACTTC. As protein: CASSLKFSGYEQYF.

The chain joins TRBV7-2 to TRBJ2-5, with TRBD1 matching over 10 bases. After removal of 2 bases from V and 4 bases from J, the junction contained 13 bases not matched to a gene. The CDR3 has 18 amino acids. Per germline, CDR1 SGHTA and CDR2 FQGNSA. CDR3 bases: TGTGCCAGCAGCTTAAACCCCCGCGGGACAGGGGTCCGAGAGACCCAGTACTTC. It encodes CASSLNPRGTGVRETQYF.

The rearrangement uses TRBV9 and TRBJ2-1; 7 bases agree with TRBD2. CDR1 SGDLS and CDR2 YYNGEE come from the germline V gene. V lost 4 bases and J lost 4; bases outside the gene matches: 8. The CDR3 totals 15 residues. DNA of the CDR3: TGTGCCAGCAGCCAGGCCTTCGGGGGGTACAATGAGCAGTTCTTC. Translated, it gives CASSQAFGGYNEQFF.

The rearrangement uses TRBV2 and TRBJ2-1, with TRBD1 identical over 9 bases. Trimming removed 4 bases from V and 1 base from J; junction bases left unmatched: 2. Germline V gene lookup returns CDR1 SNHLY and CDR2 FYNNEI. CDR3 size: 15 residues. Here the CDR3 DNA reads TGTGCCAGCAGTGCCGGGACAGGGTCCTACAATGAGCAGTTCTTC. Translating it yields CASSAGTGSYNEQFF.